The 5 T cell receptor beta chains reported below all come from one sample, sequenced in a study of blood T cell repertoires in COVID-19. Produced via immunoSEQ multiplex PCR; TCRdb's table is partial and in-frame only. The top ten clones hold around 1.6% of a sample with 130,000 to 150,000 clones, more than 70% of them seen once. The sample comprised peripheral blood. The receptors stem from a human donor in a cohort sampled during active COVID-19.

The V call is TRBV27, the J call TRBJ1-4; D is unclear. The CDR3 runs 16 residues. The V gene's germline CDR1 is MNHEY and CDR2 SMNVEV (reference sequence). V was cut by 5 bases and J by 0 bases, with 13 bases left in between. This chain's CDR3 is CASSDSIMTTNEKLFF. CDR3 nucleotide sequence: TGTGCCAGCAGTGACTCGATCATGACAACTAATGAAAAACTGTTTTTT. Together with reference TRBV27 and TRBJ1-4, the CDR3 gives the full variable domain: EAQVTQNPRYLITVTGKKLTVTCSQNMNHEYMSWYRQDPGLGLRQIYYSMNVEVTDKGDVPEGYKVSRKEKRNFPLILESPSPNQTSLYFCASSDSIMTTNEKLFFGSGTQLSVL.

This rearrangement joins TRBV19 to TRBJ2-1; TRBD2 matches at 8 bases. Germline trimming cut 6 bases from V and 5 bases from J; bases unmatched to any gene: 6. Germline V gives CDR1 LNHDA, CDR2 SQIVND (reference sequence). CDR3 length: 14 amino acids. The CDR3 region is CASRSAGGHNEQFF. The CDR3 bases are TGTGCCAGTAGATCGGCGGGGGGTCACAATGAGCAGTTCTTC.

This clone was detected only once. The chain couples TRBV2 to TRBJ2-2; perhaps TRBD2 as D (6 bases). Trimming shortened V by 4 bases and J by 4 bases, and 10 bases separated the two germline ends. Germline V CDR1 and CDR2: SNHLY, FYNNEI. This CDR3 is 14 amino acids long. The CDR3 coding sequence is TGTGCCAGCAGTGTAGGAGGGTTCACCGGGGAGCTGTTTTTT. Its translation is CASSVGGFTGELFF.

About this clone itself: At one boundary the junction diverges from the germline segment, which might be a read error. The chain carries TRBV15 and TRBJ2-2; D may be TRBD1 (6 bases). Germline lookup yields CDR1 LNHNV and CDR2 YYDKDF (reference sequence). This CDR3 is 14 amino acids long. The CDR3 spells CATSRVVVPGALFF. CDR3 DNA sequence: TGTGCCACCAGCAGAGTGGTTGTCCCAGGGGCGCTGTTTTTT.

The chain links TRBV4-1 to TRBJ2-2, with 7 nucleotides matching TRBD2. The junction had 8 bases not matched to a gene; V was cut back by 6 bases and J by 1 base. Per germline, CDR1 MGHRA and CDR2 YSYEKL. The CDR3 runs 16 residues. This CDR3 is CASSSGSGVNTGELFF. In DNA, the CDR3 is TGCGCCAGCAGTTCAGGGAGCGGGGTGAACACCGGGGAGCTGTTTTTT.